This T cell receptor beta chain was profiled in a study of OX40 agonist ivuxolimab in advanced cancers. Using immunoSEQ multiplex PCR, the repertoire was profiled, and TCRdb retains in-frame clones only, with some absent. The data show tens of thousands of clones, around 87% seen once. The CDR3 is 12 amino acids. V was trimmed by 1 base and J by 7 bases, leaving 7 bases between them. Germline CDR1 reads LNHNV; CDR2 reads YYDKDF (reference sequence). The rearrangement links TRBV15 to TRBJ2-5; D unresolved. Sequencing used CD4+ or CD8+ T cells sorted from blood, obtained in a trial of the OX40 agonist ivuxolimab. The receptor was isolated from an adult with an advanced solid tumor such as melanoma, head and neck, liver or kidney cancer. The CDR3 bases are TGTGCCACCAGCAGAGTCACTGGGACCCAGTACTTC. This translates into CATSRVTGTQYF.